Following are 26 T cell receptor beta chains from one sample sequenced in a study of cytomegalovirus exposure and HLA in healthy donors. The PCR was carried out with 60 Vbeta primers and 13 Jbeta primers. Clones were sequenced by immunoSEQ multiplex PCR, and TCRdb holds only the in-frame ones, with some missing. This table lists fewer than 150,000 clones. The sample was PBMCs. The source is a man in his forties in good health and CMV-seronegative.

This chain joins TRBV6-1 and TRBJ2-5; 7 positions match TRBD1. The closer fit of TRBJ2-7 to the DNA end suggests the J call may be wrong. Germline V CDR1 and CDR2: MNHNS, SASEGT. CDR3 length: 15 amino acids. CDR3 bases: TGTGCCAGCAGACGGGACAGTTCGAGCTCCTACGAGCAGTACTTC. It specifies CASRRDSSSSYEQYF.

Regarding this clone: Other DNA sequences in the same sample also yield this CDR3. This chain uses TRBV6-5 with TRBJ2-6; D may be TRBD2 (6 bases). Trimming removed 0 bases at V and 1 base at J, with 7 bases between. The CDR3 is made up of 16 amino acids. Germline V gene lookup returns CDR1 MNHEY and CDR2 SVGAGI. The CDR3 protein is CASSYSGGSGANVLTF. The CDR3 bases are TGTGCCAGCAGTTACTCGGGGGGATCTGGGGCCAACGTCCTGACTTTC.

This chain joins TRBV10-3 and TRBJ1-3; D not certain. The CDR3 extends over 16 amino acids. Germline CDR1 ENHRY, CDR2 SYGVKD. V was trimmed by 3 bases and J by 0 bases, leaving 12 bases between them. The CDR3 here is CAISDGVQSSGNTIYF. In DNA form, the CDR3 reads TGTGCCATCAGTGACGGTGTACAGAGCTCTGGAAACACCATATATTTT.

The chain employs TRBV5-6 and TRBJ2-2; D call uncertain. This CDR3 has 18 amino acids. Germline V CDR1 and CDR2: SGHDT, YYEEEE. V was shortened by 2 bases and J by 4 bases, with 21 bases between the two germline ends. The CDR3: CASSFPQFSVESTGELFF. The CDR3 DNA is TGTGCCAGCAGCTTTCCCCAATTCTCCGTCGAGAGCACCGGGGAGCTGTTTTTT.

The rearrangement links TRBV7-9 to TRBJ2-1; 9 positions agree with TRBD2. The germline CDR1 and CDR2 sequences are SEHNR and FQNEAQ (reference sequence). With V trimmed by 2 bases and J by 6 bases, 5 bases remained unmatched. The CDR3 spans 15 residues. The CDR3 DNA follows: TGTGCCAGCAGCTTATCTAGCGGGGTCCTCAATGAGCAGTTCTTC. Protein product: CASSLSSGVLNEQFF.

The chain uses TRBV4-1 and TRBJ1-4; TRBD1 agrees at 10 bases. The CDR3 length is 15 residues. The J segment lost 4 bases and the V segment lost 4 bases, leaving 3 bases of the junction unmatched. The germline CDR1 and CDR2 sequences are MGHRA and YSYEKL. The CDR3 sequence is CASSRGDRGNEKLFF. Written as DNA, the CDR3 is TGCGCCAGCAGCCGGGGGGACAGGGGTAATGAAAAACTGTTTTTT.

V gene TRBV29-1 combines with J gene TRBJ2-7; a possible D gene is TRBD1 (7 bases). Germline V CDR1 and CDR2: SQVTM, ANQGSEA. This CDR3 is built from 14 residues. V was cut by 6 bases and J by 0 bases, with 15 bases left in between. CDR3 bases: TGCAGCGTGGGCGCCAGGGGGGACTCCTACGAGCAGTACTTC. This translates into CSVGARGDSYEQYF.

The chain is built from TRBV6-5 and TRBJ1-1, with D unclear. The germline gives CDR1 MNHEY, CDR2 SVGAGI. V lost 6 bases, J lost 6 bases, and 11 bases lay in between. This CDR3 region has 12 residues. The CDR3 reads CASSSPPAEAFF. The CDR3 bases are TGTGCCAGCAGCTCCCCTCCCGCTGAAGCTTTCTTT.

The chain links TRBV10-3 to TRBJ1-5; possibly TRBD1 for D (6 bases). V was pared by 0 bases and J by 5 bases, with 14 bases between. The CDR3 loop spans 16 amino acids. Germline CDR1 ENHRY, CDR2 SYGVKD. DNA of the CDR3: TGTGCCATCAGTGAGTCGAACAGGGTGGTGGATCAGCCCCAGCATTTT. This translates into CAISESNRVVDQPQHF.

The J gene is TRBJ2-2, the V gene TRBV4-2; 12 bases are a match to TRBD2. Looked up from germline, CDR1 is LGHNA and CDR2 is YNFKEQ. This CDR3 has 20 amino acids. V lost 0 bases, J lost 3 bases, and 11 bases stayed unmatched. CDR3 residues: CASSQDGLAGGPGDTGELFF. DNA for the CDR3: TGTGCCAGCAGCCAAGATGGGCTAGCGGGGGGGCCGGGGGACACCGGGGAGCTGTTTTTT.

Worth noting for this clone: A junction boundary mismatches the germline segment, possibly from a read error. V is TRBV6-4 and J is TRBJ2-7, with D hard to call. The CDR3 runs to 14 residues. Germline V gene lookup returns CDR1 MRHNA and CDR2 SNTAGT. In DNA form, the CDR3 reads TGTGCCTCCAAGGTTTTGGAAAGCTCCTACGAGCGGTACTTC. It encodes CASKVLESSYERYF.

V and J are TRBV10-3 and TRBJ2-2; 7 nucleotides align to TRBD1. The junction had 5 bases not matched to a gene; V was cut back by 0 bases and J by 7 bases. Germline loops: CDR1 ENHRY, CDR2 SYGVKD. The CDR3 has 15 amino acids. The CDR3 nucleotides are TGTGCCATCAGTGAGTCTGACAGGGTTAGCGGGGAGCTGTTTTTT. This gives the protein CAISESDRVSGELFF.

In DNA, the CDR3 is TGTGCCAGCAGCTTAAAAAACAGATATAACTATGGCTACACCTTC. Translation: CASSLKNRYNYGYTF. This sequence joins TRBV7-3 and TRBJ1-2; the D is unclear. This CDR3 comprises 15 residues. Germline values: CDR1 SGHTA, CDR2 FQGTGA. V was pared by 1 base and J by 1 base, with 10 bases between. Looking up the rest from reference TRBV7-3 and TRBJ1-2 gives the full variable domain: GAGVSQTPSNKVTEKGKYVELRCDPISGHTALYWYRQSLGQGPEFLIYFQGTGAADDSGLPNDRFFAVRPEGSVSTLKIQRTERGDSAVYLCASSLKNRYNYGYTFGSGTRLTVV.

This chain joins TRBV7-9 and TRBJ2-2, with TRBD1 matching over 9 bases. V was clipped by 6 bases and J by 2 bases; unmatched bases: 4. In germline, CDR1 is SEHNR, CDR2 FQNEAQ (reference sequence). The CDR3 consists of 15 residues. The CDR3 here is CASRSTGGNTGELFF. CDR3 coding DNA: TGTGCCAGCAGGTCAACAGGGGGCAACACCGGGGAGCTGTTTTTT. The whole variable domain, filled in from reference TRBV7-9 and TRBJ2-2, reads DTGVSQNPRHKITKRGQNVTFRCDPISEHNRLYWYRQTLGQGPEFLTYFQNEAQLEKSRLLSDRFSAERPKGSFSTLEIQRTEQGDSAMYLCASRSTGGNTGELFFGEGSRLTVL.

This sequence joins TRBV7-3 and TRBJ2-2; 7 bases line up with TRBD1. The CDR3 runs 14 residues. V was pared by 4 bases and J by 4 bases, with 3 bases of the junction left unmatched. Per the germline V gene, CDR1 is SGHTA and CDR2 is FQGTGA. As DNA, the CDR3 is TGTGCCAGCAGCTCTAACAGGGGCACCGGGGAGCTGTTTTTT. Translation gives CASSSNRGTGELFF.

The chain carries TRBV4-2 and TRBJ1-2; TRBD1 matches 9 bases. The CDR3 has 16 amino acids. V shed 2 bases, J shed 5 bases, and the junction held 9 bases outside the gene matches. Germline CDR1 is LGHNA and CDR2 is YNFKEQ. The CDR3 protein is CASSQSTGGAGYGYTF. In nucleotides, the CDR3 is TGTGCCAGCAGCCAATCAACAGGGGGCGCAGGGTATGGCTACACCTTC.

The chain links TRBV6-5 to TRBJ1-1, with D hard to call. Germline V gene data show CDR1 as MNHEY and CDR2 as SVGAGI. The CDR3 spans 13 residues. V gave up 2 bases and J gave up 11 bases, with 15 bases separating them. The CDR3 DNA sequence: TGTGCCAGCAGTTACCGAATCAGGAATGAGGCTTTCTTT. It yields the protein CASSYRIRNEAFF.

The chain has TRBV27 and TRBJ1-1; possibly TRBD1 for D (6 bases). The V end was cut by 5 bases, the J end by 3 bases, with 10 bases between. The germline V gene has CDR1 MNHEY and CDR2 SMNVEV (reference sequence). The CDR3 length is 13 residues. CDR3 sequence reads: CASSNRDHTEAFF. CDR3 DNA sequence: TGTGCCAGCAGTAACAGGGATCACACTGAAGCTTTCTTT.

This chain connects TRBV14 to TRBJ1-6; TRBD1 matches 9 bases. The V and J ends lost 5 bases and 7 bases, in that order; junction bases with no gene match: 6. The CDR3 length is 15 residues. Germline V CDR1 and CDR2: SGHDN, FVKESK. For the CDR3, the DNA is TGTGCCAGCAGCTCCAGGACAGGGGTCAATTCACCCCTCCACTTT. It yields the protein CASSSRTGVNSPLHF.

On this clone itself: A read error may produce the germline difference seen at one junction end. The chain recombines TRBV6-6 with TRBJ2-7, with TRBD2 matching 11 bases. This CDR3 is built from 13 residues. CDR1 MNHNY and CDR2 SVGAGI come from the germline V gene (reference sequence). Here the CDR3 reads CATKEAASGGLNF. The DNA of the CDR3 is TGTGCCACCAAGGAAGCGGCTAGCGGGGGGCTGAACTTC.

The chain joins TRBV5-4 to TRBJ1-2, with D perhaps matching TRBD1 (6 bases). In germline, CDR1 is SGHNT, CDR2 YYREEE (reference sequence). V was trimmed by 3 bases and J by 8 bases, leaving 20 bases between them. The CDR3 has 15 residues. The CDR3: CASSYKSTGPRGYTF. CDR3 sequence (DNA): TGTGCCAGCAGCTACAAATCCACAGGGCCCCGAGGCTACACCTTC.

This chain connects TRBV5-4 to TRBJ2-2, with 12 bases fitting TRBD1. CDR1 SGHNT and CDR2 YYREEE come from the germline V gene (reference sequence). Germline trimming cut 4 bases from V and 3 bases from J; bases unmatched to any gene: 4. CDR3 length equals 16 residues. CDR3 nucleotides: TGTGCCAGCAGCCTGGGGGACAGGGGGCACACCGGGGAGCTGTTTTTT. Protein: CASSLGDRGHTGELFF.

CDR3 protein: CASSLEDRGRETQYF. In DNA form, the CDR3 reads TGTGCCAGCAGCTTGGAAGACAGGGGGCGGGAAACGCAGTATTTT. This chain uses TRBV5-6 with TRBJ2-3, with 10 bases aligning to TRBD1. Germline V gene sequence: CDR1 SGHDT, CDR2 YYEEEE. The CDR3 sequence is 15 residues long. Germline trimming cut 0 bases from V and 9 bases from J; bases unmatched to any gene: 7.

The chain carries TRBV11-2 and TRBJ1-5; D call uncertain. The germline V gene has CDR1 SGHAT and CDR2 FQNNGV. The CDR3 runs to 15 residues. Trimming removed 3 bases from V and 3 bases from J, with 12 bases in between. The CDR3 protein is CASSFGRFPNQPQHF. The CDR3 coding sequence is TGTGCCAGCAGCTTTGGGAGATTTCCCAATCAGCCCCAGCATTTT. Drawing the rest from reference TRBV11-2 and TRBJ1-5, the complete variable domain is EAGVAQSPRYKIIEKRQSVAFWCNPISGHATLYWYQQILGQGPKLLIQFQNNGVVDDSQLPKDRFSAERLKGVDSTLKIQPAKLEDSAVYLCASSFGRFPNQPQHFGDGTRLSIL.

This rearrangement joins TRBV27 to TRBJ2-2, with 9 bases fitting TRBD2. J lost 5 bases, V lost 8 bases, and 6 bases had no gene match. The CDR3 covers 14 residues. CDR1 MNHEY and CDR2 SMNVEV come from the germline V gene (reference sequence). Written as DNA, the CDR3 is TGTGCCAGCCGCGGGGGGGCCTATACCGGGGAGCTGTTTTTT. This codes for CASRGGAYTGELFF.

The CDR3 sequence: CASSQGQGRTEAFF. In nucleotides, the CDR3 is TGCGCCAGCAGCCAAGGACAGGGAAGGACTGAAGCTTTCTTT. V and J are TRBV4-3 and TRBJ1-1, with 7 nucleotides matching TRBD1. CDR1 and CDR2 (germline): LGHNA, YSLEER. CDR3 length equals 14 residues. V was clipped by 1 base and J by 5 bases; unmatched bases: 4.